These T cell receptor beta chains were read from a single sample in a study of response to subunit inactivated influenza vaccine. TCRdb ran MiXCR on the RT-PCR reads and lists one entry per CDR3 protein. This sample yields about 540,000 distinct CDR3 sequences, of which around a quarter are seen a single time; 2.5% to 3% belongs to the top ten. These data were also filed under a second study, of T cells expressing NK-cell markers.

Sequenced material: CD4+ T cells sorted from PBMCs, taken about 13 days after vaccination. The receptors here all came from a man aged 50-59 years who received an inactivated influenza vaccine. Each CDR3 is given with its conserved first and last residue. The order of the fields is D gene, V gene, J gene, clone size, CDR3 protein, CDR3 DNA. D genes are given only for firm matches. The size of a clone is reported for some rows only, either as once, few or many, or as a class for expanded clones.

>.|TRBV29-1|TRBJ2-1|few
CSVARGGYNEQFF
TGCAGCGTTGCCAGGGGGGGTTACAATGAGCAGTTCTTC
>TRBD2|TRBV12-3/TRBV12-4|TRBJ2-7|.
CASSLLPGLANYEQYF
TGTGCCAGCAGTTTACTGCCGGGACTAGCGAACTACGAGCAGTACTTC
>TRBD1|TRBV12-3/TRBV12-4|TRBJ2-5|many
CASSLGTGGGLETQYF
TGTGCCAGCAGCCTGGGGACAGGGGGCGGTTTAGAGACCCAGTACTTC
>.|TRBV6-1|TRBJ1-5|.
CASGVNSNQPQHF
TGTGCCAGCGGGGTGAACAGCAATCAGCCCCAGCATTTT
>.|TRBV10-3|TRBJ1-2|.
CANNDRNYGYTF
TGTGCCAACAACGACAGAAACTATGGCTACACCTTC
>.|TRBV7-2|TRBJ2-4|few
CASSLALQRAAIQYF
TGTGCCAGCAGCTTAGCGCTCCAGCGGGCGGCCATTCAGTACTTC
>TRBD1|TRBV10-3|TRBJ2-3|.
CATGQGLTDTQYF
TGTGCCACCGGACAGGGACTCACAGATACGCAGTATTTT
>TRBD1|TRBV5-1|TRBJ1-1|.
CASSVSRGRDTEAFF
TGCGCCAGCAGCGTCTCCAGGGGGCGCGACACTGAAGCTTTCTTT
>.|TRBV5-1|TRBJ1-1|many
CASRADGQPNTEAFF
TGCGCCAGCAGAGCAGATGGACAGCCGAACACTGAAGCTTTCTTT
>.|TRBV7-2|TRBJ2-2|.
CASSLRPLGLPTGELFF
TGTGCCAGCAGCTTAAGGCCCCTCGGATTACCAACAGGGGAGCTGTTTTTT
>.|TRBV11-2|TRBJ2-7|few
CASSLVAYYEQYF
TGTGCCAGCAGCTTAGTGGCTTACTACGAGCAGTACTTC
>.|TRBV14|TRBJ1-3|many
CASSVPGNTIYF
TGTGCCAGCAGCGTCCCCGGAAACACCATATATTTT
>.|TRBV14|TRBJ2-6|.
CASSQDVGFSGANVLTF
TGTGCCAGCAGCCAAGACGTAGGCTTCTCTGGGGCCAACGTCCTGACTTTC
>.|TRBV29-1|TRBJ1-2|few
CSVPIGLGANYGYTF
TGCAGCGTACCCATCGGACTGGGAGCTAACTATGGCTACACCTTC
>TRBD2|TRBV5-1|TRBJ2-2|.
CASSSLKGLAGGNTGELFF
TGCGCCAGCAGCTCCCTTAAAGGGCTAGCGGGAGGAAACACCGGGGAGCTGTTTTTT
>.|TRBV6-6|TRBJ1-1|.
CASSYSRSAEAFF
TGTGCCAGCAGTTACTCACGGAGCGCTGAAGCTTTCTTT
>TRBD1|TRBV11-3|TRBJ2-1|few
CASSQTGTANNEQFF
TGTGCCAGCAGCCAAACTGGGACAGCCAACAATGAGCAGTTCTTC
>.|TRBV12-3/TRBV12-4|TRBJ1-4|few
CASGGPNEKLFF
TGTGCCAGCGGTGGGCCGAATGAAAAACTGTTTTTT
>.|TRBV11-2|TRBJ2-5|once
CASSLVGDLETQYF
TGTGCCAGCAGCTTAGTGGGGGATTTGGAGACCCAGTACTTC
>TRBD2|TRBV11-3|TRBJ2-5|.
CASSRGGRDQETQYF
TGTGCCAGCAGCCGGGGGGGGCGCGACCAAGAGACCCAGTACTTC
>.|TRBV20-1|TRBJ2-7|.
CSASEGPNGQYF
TGCAGTGCTTCGGAGGGGCCGAACGGGCAGTACTTC
>.|TRBV5-5|TRBJ1-6|.
CASSSLPEQGHNSPLHF
TGTGCCAGCAGCTCCCTCCCGGAGCAGGGCCATAATTCACCCCTCCACTTT
>TRBD2|TRBV7-2|TRBJ2-1|few
CASSLVAGGTYNEQFF
TGTGCCAGCAGCTTAGTGGCGGGGGGCACCTACAATGAGCAGTTCTTC
>.|TRBV28|TRBJ2-6|.
CASSFYRLDPHSGANVLTF
TGTGCCAGCAGTTTTTACCGACTGGACCCTCACTCCGGGGCCAACGTCCTGACTTTC
>.|TRBV19|TRBJ2-4|few
CASSTIRGLYIQYF
TGTGCCAGTAGCACAATCAGGGGCCTTTACATTCAGTACTTC
>TRBD1|TRBV6-2/TRBV6-3|TRBJ2-7|.
CASSYRDRDDEQYF
TGTGCCAGCAGTTACAGGGACAGGGATGACGAGCAGTACTTC